This TCR beta chain was identified during a study of shared clonotypes between healthy human individuals. Study-level points and caveats: Generation probability values for non-shared clonotypes were lower than those for clonotypes shared by all four donors.

Comment on this clone: The target antigen is unknown.

The table came from immunoSEQ multiplex PCR; TCRdb's copy has only in-frame clones and leaves some out. Found here are 2,500,000 or so clones, more than 85% of them singletons; the top ten hold 0.36%. The sequencing input was naive CD4+ T cells from PBMCs. This sample's subset: CD45RA+ positively selected. This receptor was identified in a man aged 18 to 29 in good health. Some clones in this sample may be carry-over from other donors' samples.

CDR3 DNA: TGCAGCGCTGGGACTAGCGGGAGGGACCCGAACCACGAGCAGTACTTC. Its protein product is CSAGTSGRDPNHEQYF. The chain has TRBV29-1 and TRBJ2-7, with 16 bases aligning to TRBD2. From germline, CDR1 is SQVTM and CDR2 ANQGSEA. CDR3 size: 16 residues. V trimming: 7 bases; J trimming: 5 bases; junction bases outside the gene matches: 11.